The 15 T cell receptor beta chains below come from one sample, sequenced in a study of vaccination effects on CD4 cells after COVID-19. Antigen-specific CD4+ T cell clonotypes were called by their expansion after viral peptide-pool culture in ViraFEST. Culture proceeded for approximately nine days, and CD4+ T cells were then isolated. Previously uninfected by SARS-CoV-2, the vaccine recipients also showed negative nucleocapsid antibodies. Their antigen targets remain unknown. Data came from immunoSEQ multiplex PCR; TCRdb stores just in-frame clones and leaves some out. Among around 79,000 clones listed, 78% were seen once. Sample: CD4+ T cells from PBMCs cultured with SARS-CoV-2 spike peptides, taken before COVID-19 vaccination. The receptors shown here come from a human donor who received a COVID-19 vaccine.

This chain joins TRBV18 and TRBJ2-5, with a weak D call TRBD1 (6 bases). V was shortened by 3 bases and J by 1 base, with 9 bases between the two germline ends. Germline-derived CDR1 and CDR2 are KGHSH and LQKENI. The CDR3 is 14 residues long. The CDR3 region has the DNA TGTGCCAGCTCACCGTCACAGGGCCAAGAGACCCAGTACTTC. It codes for CASSPSQGQETQYF.

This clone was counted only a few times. The CDR3 nucleotides are TGTGCCAGCACCAATACCGGGACGAAGTATCAGCCCCAGCATTTT. Encoded protein: CASTNTGTKYQPQHF. The chain recombines TRBV7-9 with TRBJ1-5; D is perhaps TRBD1 (5 bases). Germline lookup yields CDR1 SEHNR and CDR2 FQNEAQ (reference sequence). The V gene lost 7 bases and the J gene lost 5 bases, with 18 bases spanning the gap. This CDR3 is 15 amino acids long.

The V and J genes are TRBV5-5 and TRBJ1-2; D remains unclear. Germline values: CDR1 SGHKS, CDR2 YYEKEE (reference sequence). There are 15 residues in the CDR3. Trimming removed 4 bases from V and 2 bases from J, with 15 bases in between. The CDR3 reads CASSPSGLQNYGYTF. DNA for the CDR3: TGTGCCAGCAGCCCCAGCGGATTACAAAACTATGGCTACACCTTC.

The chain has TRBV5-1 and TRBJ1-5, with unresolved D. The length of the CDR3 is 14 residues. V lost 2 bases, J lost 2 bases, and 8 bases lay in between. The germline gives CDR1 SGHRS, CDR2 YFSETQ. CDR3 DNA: TGCGCCAGCAGCTTAAGTGGCGGCAATCAGCCCCAGCATTTT. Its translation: CASSLSGGNQPQHF.

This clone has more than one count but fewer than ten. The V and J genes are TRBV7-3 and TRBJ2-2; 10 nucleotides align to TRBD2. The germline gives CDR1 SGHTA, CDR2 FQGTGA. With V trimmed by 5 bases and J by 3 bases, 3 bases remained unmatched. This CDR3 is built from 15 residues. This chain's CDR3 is CASSRTSGYTGELFF. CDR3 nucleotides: TGTGCCAGCAGCCGGACTAGCGGTTACACCGGGGAGCTGTTTTTT.

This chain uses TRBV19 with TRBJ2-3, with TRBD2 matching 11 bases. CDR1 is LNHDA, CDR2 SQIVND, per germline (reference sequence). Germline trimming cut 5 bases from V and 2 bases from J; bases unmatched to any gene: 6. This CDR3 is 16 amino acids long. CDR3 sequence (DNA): TGTGCCAGTAGTCTTTATAGCGGGGGGGACACAGATACGCAGTATTTT. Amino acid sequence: CASSLYSGGDTDTQYF.

In nucleotides, the CDR3 is TGTGCCAGCAGCCGGCGGGTCGGGGGAAACTATGGCTACACCTTC. It specifies CASSRRVGGNYGYTF. The rearrangement joins TRBV5-4 to TRBJ1-2, with a tentative D call TRBD1 (5 bases). Germline V CDR1 and CDR2: SGHNT, YYREEE (reference sequence). The V and J ends lost 4 bases and 2 bases respectively, with 15 bases between them. This CDR3 is 15 amino acids long.

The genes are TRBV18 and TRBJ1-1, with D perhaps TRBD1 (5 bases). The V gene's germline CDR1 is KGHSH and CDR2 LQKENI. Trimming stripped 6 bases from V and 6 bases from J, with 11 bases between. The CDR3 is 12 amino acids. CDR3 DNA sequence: TGTGCCAGCTCCCCGGGGACCGCTGAAGCTTTCTTT. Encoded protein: CASSPGTAEAFF.

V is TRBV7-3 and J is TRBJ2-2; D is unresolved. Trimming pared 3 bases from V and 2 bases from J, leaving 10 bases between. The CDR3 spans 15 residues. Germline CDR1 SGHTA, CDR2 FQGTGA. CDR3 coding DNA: TGTGCCAGCAGCTTTTTCGGCGTAAACACCGGGGAGCTGTTTTTT. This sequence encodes CASSFFGVNTGELFF.

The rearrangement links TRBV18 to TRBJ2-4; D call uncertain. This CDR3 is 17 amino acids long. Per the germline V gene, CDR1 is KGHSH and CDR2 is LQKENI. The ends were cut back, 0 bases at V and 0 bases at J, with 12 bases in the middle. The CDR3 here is CASSPPGIPLAKNIQYF. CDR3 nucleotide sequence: TGTGCCAGCTCACCACCTGGGATACCTCTAGCCAAAAACATTCAGTACTTC.

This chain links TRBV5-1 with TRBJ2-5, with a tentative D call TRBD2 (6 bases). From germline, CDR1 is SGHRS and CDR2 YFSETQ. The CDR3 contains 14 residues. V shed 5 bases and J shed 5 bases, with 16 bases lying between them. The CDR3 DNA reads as TGCGCCAGCAGTATTGGGGCGGGGAGGGAGACCCAGTACTTC. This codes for CASSIGAGRETQYF. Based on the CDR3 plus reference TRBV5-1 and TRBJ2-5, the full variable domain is KAGVTQTPRYLIKTRGQQVTLSCSPISGHRSVSWYQQTPGQGLQFLFEYFSETQRNKGNFPGRFSGRQFSNSRSEMNVSTLELGDSALYLCASSIGAGRETQYFGPGTRLLVL.

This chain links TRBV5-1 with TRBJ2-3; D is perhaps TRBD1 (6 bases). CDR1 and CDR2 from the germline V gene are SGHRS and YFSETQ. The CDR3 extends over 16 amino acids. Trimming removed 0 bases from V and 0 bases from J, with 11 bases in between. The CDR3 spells CASSLAPGASTDTQYF. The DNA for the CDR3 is TGCGCCAGCAGCTTGGCTCCAGGGGCTAGCACAGATACGCAGTATTTT. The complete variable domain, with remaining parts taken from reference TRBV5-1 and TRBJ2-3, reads KAGVTQTPRYLIKTRGQQVTLSCSPISGHRSVSWYQQTPGQGLQFLFEYFSETQRNKGNFPGRFSGRQFSNSRSEMNVSTLELGDSALYLCASSLAPGASTDTQYFGPGTRLTVL.

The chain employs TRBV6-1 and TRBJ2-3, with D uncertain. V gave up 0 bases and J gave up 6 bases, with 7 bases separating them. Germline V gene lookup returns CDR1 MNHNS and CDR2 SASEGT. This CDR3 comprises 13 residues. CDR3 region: CASSEAPRDTQYF. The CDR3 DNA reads TGTGCCAGCAGTGAAGCGCCTAGGGATACGCAGTATTTT.

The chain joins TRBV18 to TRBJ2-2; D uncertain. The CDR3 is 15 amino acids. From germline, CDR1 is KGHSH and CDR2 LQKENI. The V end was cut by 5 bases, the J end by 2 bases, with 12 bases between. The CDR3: CASSRTGPNTGELFF. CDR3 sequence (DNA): TGTGCCAGCTCAAGAACCGGACCTAACACCGGGGAGCTGTTTTTT. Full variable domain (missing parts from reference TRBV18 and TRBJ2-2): NAGVMQNPRHLVRRRGQEARLRCSPMKGHSHVYWYRQLPEEGLKFMVYLQKENIIDESGMPKERFSAEFPKEGPSILRIQQVVRGDSAAYFCASSRTGPNTGELFFGEGSRLTVL.

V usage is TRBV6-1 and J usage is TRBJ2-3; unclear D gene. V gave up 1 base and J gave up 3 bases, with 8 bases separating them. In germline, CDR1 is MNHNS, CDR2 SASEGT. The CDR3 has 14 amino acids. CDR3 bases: TGTGCCAGCAGTGAAGGGGCGCGAACAGATACGCAGTATTTT. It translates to CASSEGARTDTQYF.